This TCR beta chain derives from a study of T cell responses to AZD1222 COVID-19 vaccine (dated by TCRdb to 2020 to 2023). Regarding the complete study: A total of 230 or so trial participants underwent TCR sequencing, of whom some 210 received two doses of AZD1222 and some 25 received two doses of the MenACWY control vaccine. Trial participants were enrolled by age into subgroups of 18-55, 56-69 and 70-plus years, and 148, 28 and 57 TCR-sequenced participants, respectively, were included in these subgroups. General findings and caveats noted by the study authors: Because no samples from the day 14 peak response were available, repertoires could be characterized only after the peak T cell response. Conclusions about previously exposed vaccinees are limited because only six or seven AZD1222 recipients were SARS-CoV-2 seropositive at baseline. Most participants were white British and females outnumbered males, and the authors suggested that clonal diversity may have been underestimated. In the small 56-69-year group, the increase in depth fell short of significance, most likely because of low power. The vaccine-associated CD4 TCRs covered the entire spike protein, and the dominant responses fell in regions 160-218 and 743-854. After two AZD1222 doses, spike-specific TCR breadth and depth were significantly higher than at day 0 and than in MenACWY recipients. Epitopes outside the regions mutated in the B.1.351 and B.1.1.7 variants were reportedly recognized by nearly half of the unique spike-specific TCRs.

In light of the paper, this sample's time point label describes: about 28 days (+/-7) after the second vaccine dose. AZD1222 recipients given second doses at about 4 weeks or at about 12 weeks were pooled, since spike-specific TCR depth and breadth were not found to differ between the two schedules. Samples from vaccinated people were obtained from the UK trials COV001 and COV002, which included a single-blind randomized controlled phase 2/3 trial of AZD1222 (ChAdOx1 nCoV-19) in healthy adults. For TCRbeta chain sequencing, PBMC samples were collected from trial participants at day 0 and at day 28 after the second dose. Worth noting for this clone: Its antigen is still unknown. No much larger clone is present one base from it, and per-base qualities are unavailable.

The CDR3 regions of human TCRbeta chains were subjected to immunosequencing. For the original study's pipeline: Repertoire TCRs were matched against a reference library of SARS-CoV-2-specific TCRs generated with the MIRA antigen-specificity platform. Breadth meant the fraction of unique TCRs that were SARS-CoV-2-associated, whereas depth meant the fraction of total T cells that were SARS-CoV-2-associated. Using the MIRA data, each spike-specific TCR was mapped to the spike region that the TCR reacts to and placed in a CD4 or CD8 class. Log10-transformed breadth and depth values were compared by one-way ANOVA with Sidak's multiple comparisons tests. The source is immuneACCESS, and TCRdb retained only in-frame sequences with V and J called. Part of the clones is not carried over; for the studies checked, unresolved V genes explain less than half of this, and the remainder is unexplained. V and J calls and clone size are as listed in that table; D and trimming were resolved from the DNA. Across this sample there are roughly 180,000 clones, with approximately 89% seen only once. The top ten constitute roughly 3.5% of the sample.

The receptor's source is an adult who received the AZD1222 COVID-19 vaccine. The material was peripheral blood, obtained 28 days after the second AZD1222 dose.

The CDR3 reads CASPLFGGYTF. Read as DNA, the sequence is TGTGCCAGCCCTTTATTTGGTGGCTACACCTTC. The chain links TRBV27 with TRBJ1-2; too little of a D gene remains to name it. Trimming takes 8 bases from V and 7 bases from J, and the germline ends sit 11 bases apart. Based on the germline V gene (reference sequence), the CDR1 and CDR2 sequences are MNHEY and SMNVEV. Its CDR3 holds 11 amino acids, cysteine through phenylalanine. Of the read, only the CDR3 DNA is kept; its 33 bases are in frame from base 1.